Below are 32 T cell receptor beta chains sequenced from a single sample in a study of T cell responses to AZD1222 COVID-19 vaccine. The method was immunoSEQ multiplex PCR; TCRdb's version includes in-frame clones alone and lacks a portion of them. The table has more than 85,000 clones, about 81% seen once. Source: peripheral blood, taken on day 0 of AZD1222 vaccination. The receptors were gathered from an adult in good health.

In nucleotides, the CDR3 is TGTGCCAGTACGGACTCCTACGAGCAGTACTTC. Residues: CASTDSYEQYF. The chain links TRBV19 to TRBJ2-7, with D unresolved. V was trimmed by 7 bases and J by 0 bases, leaving 4 bases between them. Per the germline V gene, CDR1 is LNHDA and CDR2 is SQIVND (reference sequence). There are 11 residues in the CDR3.

This sequence joins TRBV11-2 and TRBJ1-1, with unresolved D. In germline, CDR1 is SGHAT, CDR2 FQNNGV. This CDR3 region has 15 residues. V shed 5 bases and J shed 5 bases, with 18 bases lying between them. The CDR3 DNA follows: TGTGCCAGCAGCCGGAGCTGGGGAGGATGGACTGAAGCTTTCTTT. It is translated as CASSRSWGGWTEAFF.

This sequence joins TRBV7-6 and TRBJ1-2; TRBD1 is a possible D gene (5 bases). Germline V gene sequence: CDR1 SGHVS, CDR2 FNYEAQ. V lost 5 bases, J lost 8 bases, and 18 bases lay in between. This CDR3 is built from 14 residues. CDR3 amino acids: CASSTEAGWGGYTF. CDR3 DNA sequence: TGTGCCAGCAGCACAGAGGCAGGGTGGGGCGGCTACACCTTC.

The V and J genes are TRBV30 and TRBJ1-6; no definite D call. The V gene lost 2 bases and the J gene lost 9 bases, with 8 bases spanning the gap. The CDR3 totals 12 residues. Germline lookup yields CDR1 GTSNPN and CDR2 SVGIG (reference sequence). CDR3 in DNA: TGTGCCTGGAGTTACTTAGGTTCACCCCTCCACTTT. Translated, it gives CAWSYLGSPLHF. The variable domain in full, with the rest retrieved from reference TRBV30 and TRBJ1-6, is SQTIHQWPATLVQPVGSPLSLECTVEGTSNPNLYWYRQAAGRGLQLLFYSVGIGQISSEVPQNLSASRPQDRQFILSSKKLLLSDSGFYLCAWSYLGSPLHFGNGTRLTVT.

The rearrangement joins TRBV3-1 (or the pseudogene TRBV3-2) to TRBJ1-1; D not resolved. The CDR3 totals 14 residues. Trimming stripped 0 bases from V and 5 bases from J, with 10 bases between. Per germline, CDR1 LGHDT and CDR2 YNNKEL (reference sequence). The CDR3 region has the DNA TGTGCCAGCAGCCAAGACTACCGGTGGACTGAAGCTTTCTTT. It codes for CASSQDYRWTEAFF.

The genes are TRBV15 and TRBJ2-4, with TRBD2 identical over 10 bases. The junction had 4 bases not matched to a gene; V was cut back by 0 bases and J by 5 bases. In germline, CDR1 is LNHNV, CDR2 YYDKDF (reference sequence). The CDR3 runs to 16 residues. DNA of the CDR3: TGTGCCACCAGCAGAGATATTGGACTAGCGGAAAACATTCAGTACTTC. Residues: CATSRDIGLAENIQYF.

V is TRBV7-8 and J is TRBJ1-6; 12 nucleotides line up with TRBD1. The CDR3 runs 16 residues. V gave up 5 bases and J gave up 7 bases; unmatched junction bases: 6. CDR1 and CDR2 from the germline V gene are SGHVS and FQNEAQ. The chain's CDR3 is CASSPRDRGPNSPLHF. Here the CDR3 DNA reads TGTGCCAGCAGCCCAAGGGACAGGGGGCCCAATTCACCCCTCCACTTT. Using reference TRBV7-8 and TRBJ1-6 for the parts outside the CDR3, the full variable domain is GAGVSQSPRYKVAKRGQDVALRCDPISGHVSLFWYQQALGQGPEFLTYFQNEAQLDKSGLPSDRFFAERPEGSVSTLKIQRTQQEDSAVYLCASSPRDRGPNSPLHFGNGTRLTVT.

The CDR3 DNA reads TGTGCCAGCAGCCAAGGTCGATGGGGGCTTGGCGAGCAGTACTTC. Translating it yields CASSQGRWGLGEQYF. The rearrangement joins TRBV4-2 to TRBJ2-7; D perhaps matches TRBD1 (6 bases). V lost 1 base and J lost 6, with 16 bases in between. Germline V gene lookup returns CDR1 LGHNA and CDR2 YNFKEQ. The CDR3 is 15 residues long.

V usage is TRBV7-9 and J usage is TRBJ2-2; no reliable D call. The V end was cut by 5 bases, the J end by 8 bases, with 9 bases between. CDR1 is SEHNR and CDR2 is FQNEAQ in the germline V gene (reference sequence). This CDR3 contains 12 residues. The CDR3 spells CASSQGRGELFF. CDR3 DNA: TGTGCCAGCAGCCAAGGCAGGGGGGAGCTGTTTTTT.

Written as DNA, the CDR3 is TGTGCCAGCAGCTTGGGGCAGGGAAGGAACACCGGGGAGCTGTTTTTT. Translation: CASSLGQGRNTGELFF. The V gene is TRBV5-4, the J gene TRBJ2-2, with a weak D call TRBD1 (5 bases). Between the trimmed V and J ends, which lost 0 bases and 1 base, there was a span of 10 bases. The germline gives CDR1 SGHNT, CDR2 YYREEE (reference sequence). The CDR3 is 16 residues long.

This clone has a single count. The V gene is TRBV30, the J gene TRBJ1-1; D gene unclear. Germline assignment: CDR1 GTSNPN and CDR2 SVGIG (reference sequence). This CDR3 contains 13 residues. V shed 1 base and J shed 1 base, with 7 bases lying between them. CDR3 region: CAWSGLRNTEAFF. The CDR3, as DNA: TGTGCCTGGAGTGGACTTCGGAACACTGAAGCTTTCTTT.

CDR3 sequence reads: CASSPSLSGTGNYEQYF. Here the CDR3 DNA reads TGTGCCAGCTCACCTTCACTCTCCGGGACAGGGAACTACGAGCAGTACTTC. The genes are TRBV4-2 and TRBJ2-7; TRBD1 matches 9 bases. This CDR3 region has 17 residues. J was trimmed by 3 bases and V by 8 bases; bases with no gene match: 17. Germline CDR1 and CDR2: LGHNA and YNFKEQ.

V usage is TRBV7-9 and J usage is TRBJ1-2; 7 nucleotides agree with TRBD1. V trimming: 1 base; J trimming: 4 bases; junction bases outside the gene matches: 0. This CDR3 has 13 residues. CDR1 and CDR2 from the germline V gene are SEHNR and FQNEAQ (reference sequence). The DNA for the CDR3 is TGTGCCAGCAGCTTAGGGGACAGCTATGGCTACACCTTC. Amino acid sequence: CASSLGDSYGYTF. The variable domain in full, completed from reference TRBV7-9 and TRBJ1-2, reads DTGVSQNPRHKITKRGQNVTFRCDPISEHNRLYWYRQTLGQGPEFLTYFQNEAQLEKSRLLSDRFSAERPKGSFSTLEIQRTEQGDSAMYLCASSLGDSYGYTFGSGTRLTVV.

This clone has a single count. The chain recombines TRBV10-2 with TRBJ1-6; D is perhaps TRBD1 (6 bases). CDR3 length equals 17 residues. The germline V gene has CDR1 WSHSY and CDR2 SAAADI. The V end was cut by 5 bases, the J end by 9 bases, with 23 bases between. CDR3 amino acids: CASSSYRAFGHFSPLHF. The CDR3 DNA reads TGCGCCAGCAGTAGCTACAGGGCATTTGGCCATTTTTCACCCCTCCACTTT.

In this sample, this clone turned up many times. This chain joins TRBV18 and TRBJ2-1; 10 positions agree with TRBD1. V shed 2 bases and J 7 bases; nucleotides not matched to a gene: 5. Germline assignment: CDR1 KGHSH and CDR2 LQKENI. This CDR3 is built from 15 residues. CDR3 DNA sequence: TGTGCCAGCTCACCAGGGACAGGGGCGGATAATGAGCAGTTCTTC. Protein product: CASSPGTGADNEQFF.

This rearrangement joins TRBV7-2 to TRBJ2-3, with TRBD2 identical over 8 bases. Germline CDR1 and CDR2: SGHTA and FQGNSA. The CDR3 has 15 residues. V was pared by 0 bases and J by 1 base, with 0 bases of the junction left unmatched. The CDR3, as DNA: TGTGCCAGCAGCTTAGCGGGACTAGGCACAGATACGCAGTATTTT. Protein sequence: CASSLAGLGTDTQYF.

This clone has just one count. This chain connects TRBV6-5 to TRBJ1-2; possibly TRBD1 for D (5 bases). CDR1 is MNHEY, CDR2 SVGAGI, per germline. V was pared by 4 bases and J by 5 bases, with 11 bases between. The CDR3 extends over 13 amino acids. The DNA of the CDR3 is TGTGCCAGCAGTTCCACAGGACGATATGGCTACACCTTC. Its protein is CASSSTGRYGYTF.

This chain links TRBV19 with TRBJ2-7, with a weak D call TRBD2 (6 bases). The CDR3 covers 13 residues. Germline CDR1 reads LNHDA; CDR2 reads SQIVND (reference sequence). Deletions cut 6 bases from V and 1 base from J, with 10 bases between. CDR3 in amino acids: CASSAGRSYEQYF. CDR3 bases: TGTGCCAGTAGCGCGGGGAGGTCCTACGAGCAGTACTTC. Combining the CDR3 with reference TRBV19 and TRBJ2-7 gives the whole variable domain DGGITQSPKYLFRKEGQNVTLSCEQNLNHDAMYWYRQDPGQGLRLIYYSQIVNDFQKGDIAEGYSVSREKKESFPLTVTSAQKNPTAFYLCASSAGRSYEQYFGPGTRLTVT.

This clone was detected a few times. This chain joins TRBV10-1 and TRBJ1-1; the D gene is possibly TRBD1 (5 bases). The CDR3 has 15 residues. V dropped 2 bases and J dropped 1 base, with 11 bases sitting between them. Per germline, CDR1 WNHNN and CDR2 SYGVQD (reference sequence). The DNA for the CDR3 is TGCGCCAGCAGTGAGGGGGCAGGCCCGAACACTGAAGCTTTCTTT. This sequence encodes CASSEGAGPNTEAFF.

The chain uses TRBV19 and TRBJ2-3; 7 nucleotides agree with TRBD1. The CDR3 has 15 residues. V shed 6 bases, J shed 5 bases, and the junction held 11 bases outside the gene matches. CDR1 and CDR2 from the germline V gene are LNHDA and SQIVND (reference sequence). The CDR3 is CASSPLQGVLDTQYF. The CDR3 DNA is TGTGCCAGTAGCCCCCTTCAGGGGGTGTTAGATACGCAGTATTTT.

In DNA, the CDR3 is TGTGCCAGCAGCTCCCGAGGGGAACACTCCTACGAGCAGTACTTC. It encodes CASSSRGEHSYEQYF. The J gene is TRBJ2-7, the V gene TRBV11-2; D possibly matches TRBD1 or TRBD2 (5 bases each). The CDR3 extends over 15 amino acids. V lost 4 bases, J lost 0 bases, and 13 bases lay in between. CDR1 and CDR2 from the germline V gene are SGHAT and FQNNGV.

The J gene is TRBJ1-6, the V gene TRBV3-1 (or the pseudogene TRBV3-2); D perhaps matches TRBD1 (5 bases). There are 14 residues in the CDR3. Trimming pared 7 bases from V and 7 bases from J, leaving 14 bases between. Germline-derived CDR1 and CDR2 are LGHDT and YNNKEL (reference sequence). CDR3 residues: CASTPPGGNSPLHF. DNA for the CDR3: TGTGCCAGCACCCCTCCCGGGGGGAATTCACCCCTCCACTTT.

The chain uses TRBV6-5 and TRBJ1-1, with 7 bases that match TRBD1. Looked up from germline, CDR1 is MNHEY and CDR2 is SVGAGI. The CDR3 loop spans 14 amino acids. J lost 0 bases, V lost 5 bases, and 3 bases had no gene match. CDR3 bases: TGTGCCAGCAGTCACAGGGGTCTGAACACTGAAGCTTTCTTT. Its protein product is CASSHRGLNTEAFF.

V usage is TRBV6-5 and J usage is TRBJ1-1, with 8 bases matching TRBD1. V shed 6 bases, J shed 4 bases, and the junction held 10 bases outside the gene matches. The CDR3 runs to 15 residues. Germline CDR1 is MNHEY and CDR2 is SVGAGI. The CDR3 nucleotides read TGTGCCAGCAGGACACGGACAGGGAGAGGCACTGAAGCTTTCTTT. It yields the protein CASRTRTGRGTEAFF.

The count of this clone is one. This rearrangement joins TRBV4-3 to TRBJ1-2; D perhaps matches TRBD1 (6 bases). The CDR3 has 19 residues. The germline V gene encodes CDR1 LGHNA and CDR2 YSLEER. V was cut by 3 bases and J by 2 bases, with 25 bases left in between. CDR3 DNA sequence: TGCGCCAGCAGCCATGAAATCCACAGGGCGGGGGGGCCCAACTATGGCTACACCTTC. Translation: CASSHEIHRAGGPNYGYTF.

Only one count was recorded for this clone. The chain links TRBV19 to TRBJ1-4; D not certain. Germline lookup yields CDR1 LNHDA and CDR2 SQIVND (reference sequence). CDR3 length: 11 residues. Trimming removed 7 bases from V and 7 bases from J, with 7 bases in between. This CDR3 reads CASTGGEKLFF. The CDR3 DNA follows: TGTGCCAGTACTGGTGGTGAAAAACTGTTTTTT.

The J gene is TRBJ2-3, the V gene TRBV27; TRBD1 is a possible D gene (6 bases). The CDR3 has 15 residues. Trimming stripped 6 bases from V and 2 bases from J, with 15 bases between. The V gene's germline CDR1 is MNHEY and CDR2 SMNVEV (reference sequence). Here the CDR3 DNA reads TGTGCCAGCAGCTGGGACACTCAAGCCACAGATACGCAGTATTTT. Translation: CASSWDTQATDTQYF.

The chain combines TRBV7-2 with TRBJ2-7; D not resolved. Germline loops: CDR1 SGHTA, CDR2 FQGNSA. CDR3 size: 15 residues. V shed 2 bases and J shed 4 bases, with 15 bases lying between them. In DNA, the CDR3 is TGTGCCAGCAGCTTATGGTTTTCCTCTGGGTACGAGCAGTACTTC. Translated: CASSLWFSSGYEQYF.

This rearrangement joins TRBV5-1 to TRBJ2-7; D may correspond to TRBD1 or TRBD2 (5 bases each). This CDR3 has 13 residues. Germline-derived CDR1 and CDR2 are SGHRS and YFSETQ. Trimming left V 5 bases short and J 4 bases short, with 13 bases between. CDR3 DNA: TGCGCCAGCAGGTCCGGGACCAAATACGAGCAGTACTTC. Its protein is CASRSGTKYEQYF.

The chain carries TRBV20-1 and TRBJ1-5, with D maybe TRBD1 (5 bases). This CDR3 is 12 amino acids long. V was shortened by 3 bases and J by 11 bases, with 14 bases between the two germline ends. Germline-derived CDR1 and CDR2 are DFQATT and SNEGSKA (reference sequence). CDR3 sequence (DNA): TGCAGTGCTAGTCAGGGTTCTACAGCCCAGCATTTT. Its translation: CSASQGSTAQHF.

This chain connects TRBV19 to TRBJ1-1; TRBD1 might be the D (5 bases). The CDR3 runs 12 residues. Germline V gene data show CDR1 as LNHDA and CDR2 as SQIVND (reference sequence). The ends were cut back, 7 bases at V and 3 bases at J, with 9 bases in the middle. CDR3 sequence: CASTQGYTEAFF. CDR3 bases: TGTGCCAGTACCCAGGGTTACACTGAAGCTTTCTTT.

The chain is built from TRBV6-5 and TRBJ1-3; 9 bases are a match to TRBD1. The CDR3 is 15 amino acids. CDR1 and CDR2 (germline): MNHEY, SVGAGI. The V and J ends lost 6 bases and 3 bases, in that order; junction bases with no gene match: 6. CDR3 residues: CASRKQGAFGNTIYF. The DNA for the CDR3 is TGTGCCAGCAGAAAACAGGGGGCGTTTGGAAACACCATATATTTT.